The T cell receptor (beta chain) under discussion was sequenced for a study of long-term antiretroviral therapy in people with HIV. Study outcomes and limitations: The study collected no data on ART adherence, viral resistance or therapy changes.

Per germline, CDR1 LGHNT and CDR2 FRNRAP. The CDR3 covers 15 residues. Losses at the gene ends were 0 bases for V and 1 base for J; bases not matched to a gene: 2. Points on this clone: Its antigen is as yet unknown.

Runs used v3.0 of the immunoSEQ assay and were done at survey level. Generated by immunoSEQ multiplex PCR, the TCRdb table keeps only in-frame clones and is missing some. Among 20,000 or so clones listed, roughly 87% were seen once. The TCR sequence derives from a man aged 50 to 59 with HIV. The rearrangement joins TRBV12-5 to TRBJ1-1; 7 positions match TRBD1. The material was unsorted PBMCs, obtained 1.8 years before starting antiretroviral therapy. The DNA of the CDR3 is TGTGCTAGTGGTTTGGTACGACAGGGGAACACTGAAGCTTTCTTT. Protein product: CASGLVRQGNTEAFF.